Sequencing of this TCR beta chain was carried out in a study of T cells in Graves' hyperthyroidism and ophthalmopathy. In the study overall: At initial diagnosis, before any treatment had begun, peripheral blood was obtained.

RNA transcripts provided the source from which TCR beta CDR3 regions were amplified. During a first-round RT-PCR of the TCR CDR3, the HTBI primer set was used. MiXCR, applied by TCRdb to the multiplex PCR reads, yields one record per CDR3 protein. The sample lists roughly 700,000 distinct CDR3 sequences, roughly a sixth occurring once. Study-level results: Patients with ophthalmopathy were separated from those with stable hyperthyroidism by a 13 V-J model.

This CDR3 has 16 amino acids. With V trimmed by 4 bases and J by 5 bases, 9 bases remained unmatched. CDR1 is MDHEN and CDR2 is SYDVKM in the germline V gene. With regard to this clonotype: Its antigen is undetermined.

The chain links TRBV28 to TRBJ2-1; TRBD1 agrees at 9 bases. The sequence was collected from a middle-aged man with Graves' hyperthyroidism. Sequencing was done on a sample of blood. The CDR3, as DNA: TGTGCCAGCAGTTGGACCGGGACAGGGCGGAACAATGAGCAGTTCTTC. As protein: CASSWTGTGRNNEQFF.